Each of the 18 T cell receptor beta chains below was sequenced from the same sample in a study of prognosis after radiotherapy for stage I lung cancer. With two-round multiplex PCR, TCR beta CDR3 sequences were amplified from genomic DNA. Primers targeting each individual TRBV and TRBJ gene were applied in first-round PCR. TCRdb processed the multiplex PCR reads anew with MiXCR; each CDR3 protein has one entry. The sample has tens of thousands of distinct CDR3 sequences, approximately 39% seen once; the top ten hold 25% to 40%. The material was PBMCs, obtained before or after stereotactic body radiation therapy (not recorded which). The source is a donor aged 50 or older with non-small cell lung cancer.

This clonotype is labeled as medium-sized. The CDR3 reads CASSMTPGTGGAEQYF. CDR3 coding DNA: TGTGCCAGTAGTATGACACCCGGGACAGGGGGGGCCGAGCAGTACTTC. The chain links TRBV19 to TRBJ2-7; 11 nucleotides agree with TRBD1. J gave up 6 bases and V 3 bases, and 10 bases lay outside the gene matches. Per germline, CDR1 LNHDA and CDR2 SQIVND (reference sequence). CDR3 length: 16 amino acids. The full variable domain, its missing parts supplied by reference TRBV19 and TRBJ2-7, is DGGITQSPKYLFRKEGQNVTLSCEQNLNHDAMYWYRQDPGQGLRLIYYSQIVNDFQKGDIAEGYSVSREKKESFPLTVTSAQKNPTAFYLCASSMTPGTGGAEQYFGPGTRLTVT.

By share, this clonotype counts as medium-sized. The V call is TRBV12-3 or TRBV12-4, the J call TRBJ2-1; the D is unclear. Trimming took off 6 bases at V and 0 bases at J, with 12 bases between the two ends. The CDR3 loop spans 15 amino acids. The CDR3 reads CASSRFSSSYNEQFF. CDR3 sequence (DNA): TGTGCCAGCAGCCGTTTTTCTAGCTCCTACAATGAGCAGTTCTTC.

This clonotype showed up many times. This chain connects TRBV4-3 to TRBJ2-7; a weak D match, TRBD1 (6 bases). Germline CDR1 is LGHNA and CDR2 is YSLEER. The CDR3 is 14 amino acids. The V end was cut by 2 bases, the J end by 5 bases, with 13 bases between. The CDR3 protein is CASSQSPYRDEQYF. The CDR3 DNA reads TGCGCCAGCAGCCAAAGCCCCTACAGGGACGAGCAGTACTTC.

The V call is TRBV19, the J call TRBJ1-5; D unresolved. The CDR3 covers 13 residues. CDR1 is LNHDA and CDR2 is SQIVND in the germline V gene (reference sequence). V lost 7 bases to trimming and J lost 8 bases, with 15 bases between them. The CDR3 region is CASNYQTAEPQHF. In DNA, the CDR3 is TGTGCCAGTAATTATCAAACGGCTGAGCCCCAGCATTTT.

Only a few counts were recorded for this clonotype. This likely came from a read error, as a far larger clone is one base away. The rearrangement joins TRBV6-2 or TRBV6-3 to TRBJ2-6, with TRBD2 as a possible D gene (6 bases). The ends were cut back, 5 bases at V and 14 bases at J, with 22 bases in the middle. There are 15 residues in the CDR3. Germline V lookup: CDR1 MNHEY, CDR2 SVGEGT. The CDR3 protein is CASSRNTEWGDFLTF. The DNA for the CDR3 is TGTGCCAGCAGTCGGAATACAGAGTGGGGGGACTTCCTGACTTTC.

This clonotype was observed many times. V usage is TRBV15 and J usage is TRBJ2-1, with 7 bases identical to TRBD1. CDR1 and CDR2 from the germline V gene are LNHNV and YYDKDF (reference sequence). CDR3 length: 14 residues. V lost 1 base, J lost 7 bases, and 4 bases stayed unmatched. This chain's CDR3 is CATSRVGTANEQFF. As DNA, the CDR3 is TGTGCCACCAGCAGAGTCGGGACAGCTAATGAGCAGTTCTTC.

A note on this clonotype: At one of its ends the junction is not consistent with the germline gene, which may arise from a read error. The chain combines TRBV12-5 with TRBJ2-2, with D possibly TRBD1 on 6 matching bases. There are 19 residues in the CDR3. Germline values: CDR1 LGHNT, CDR2 FRNRAP. Here the CDR3 DNA reads TGTGCTAGTGGTTTGGGTATACTGGGCAGGGGTCTTTACACTGGGGAGCTGCTTTTT. Encoded protein: CASGLGILGRGLYTGELLF. The entire variable domain, with the rest obtained from reference TRBV12-5 and TRBJ2-2, is as follows: DARVTQTPRHKVTEMGQEVTMRCQPILGHNTVFWYRQTMMQGLELLAYFRNRAPLDDSGMPKDRFSAEMPDATLATLKIQPSEPRDSAVYFCASGLGILGRGLYTGELLFGEGSRLTVL.

The V and J genes are TRBV6-1 and TRBJ2-6; 12 bases are a match to TRBD2. There are 17 residues in the CDR3. Germline V gene lookup returns CDR1 MNHNS and CDR2 SASEGT. V shed 4 bases, J shed 2 bases, and the junction held 3 bases outside the gene matches. The CDR3 here is CASSGTSGTAGANVLTF. CDR3 DNA: TGTGCCAGCAGTGGGACTAGCGGGACGGCTGGGGCCAACGTCCTGACTTTC.

Many counts were recorded for this clonotype. The chain joins TRBV5-5 to TRBJ2-7; D remains ambiguous. There are 14 residues in the CDR3. Per the germline V gene, CDR1 is SGHKS and CDR2 is YYEKEE (reference sequence). With 1 base removed from V and 7 bases from J, the gap between germline ends came to 15 bases. The CDR3 protein is CASSLTVSTWEQYF. The CDR3 DNA reads TGTGCCAGCAGCTTGACGGTCAGCACTTGGGAGCAGTACTTC. The whole variable domain, remainder taken from reference TRBV5-5 and TRBJ2-7, is DAGVTQSPTHLIKTRGQQVTLRCSPISGHKSVSWYQQVLGQGPQFIFQYYEKEERGRGNFPDRFSARQFPNYSSELNVNALLLGDSALYLCASSLTVSTWEQYFGPGTRLTVT.

This clonotype was counted only a few times. The likely explanation is a read error, given a far larger clone one base away. The CDR3 loop reads CASSYGDRCSYEQYF. The CDR3 nucleotides are TGTGCCAGCAGTTATGGGGACAGGTGTTCCTACGAGCAGTACTTC. This chain links TRBV6-4 with TRBJ2-7, with 8 positions matching TRBD1. Trimming took 5 bases from V and 1 from J; bases not matched to a gene: 7. Germline assignment: CDR1 MRHNA and CDR2 SNTAGT. The CDR3 consists of 15 residues.

This clonotype was found a few times. The rearrangement links TRBV4-3 to TRBJ1-1; D not resolved. With 0 bases removed from V and 7 bases from J, the gap between germline ends came to 12 bases. The CDR3 runs to 14 residues. The germline V gene encodes CDR1 LGHNA and CDR2 YSLEER. CDR3 in amino acids: CASSQDHRTDEAFF. The CDR3 DNA is TGCGCCAGCAGCCAAGATCACCGGACGGATGAAGCTTTCTTT.

This clonotype was observed many times. CDR3 in DNA: TGTGCCAGCAGTCCCAGACTAGCGGGAGGGCCCTCGTACGAGCAGTACTTC. Amino acids: CASSPRLAGGPSYEQYF. The rearrangement joins TRBV6-2 or TRBV6-3 to TRBJ2-7, with TRBD2 matching 14 bases. The CDR3 is made up of 17 amino acids. J was trimmed by 4 bases and V by 5 bases; bases with no gene match: 10. From germline, CDR1 is MNHEY and CDR2 SVGEGT.

The V and J genes are TRBV29-1 and TRBJ2-5; 11 bases fit TRBD2. CDR3 size: 14 residues. Losses at the gene ends were 7 bases for V and 5 bases for J; bases not matched to a gene: 9. Germline V gives CDR1 SQVTM, CDR2 ANQGSEA. CDR3 sequence (DNA): TGCAGCGGCCGGATAGCGGGAGGGAGGGAGACCCAGTACTTC. It specifies CSGRIAGGRETQYF.

The table lists this clonotype with a count of one. With a far larger clone one base away, a read error is the likely cause. This rearrangement joins TRBV6-9 to TRBJ2-5, with a possible D match to TRBD2 (6 bases). CDR1 is MNHGY, CDR2 SVAAGI, per germline. This CDR3 contains 15 residues. V was pared by 4 bases and J by 4 bases, with 16 bases between. For the CDR3, the DNA is TGTGCCAGCAGTTGGAGGGCTAGCTGGGGAGAGACCCAGTACTTC. Amino acids: CASSWRASWGETQYF.

This clonotype was detected ten times or more. The genes are TRBV7-8 and TRBJ2-2, with D possibly matching TRBD2 (5 bases). CDR3 length equals 14 residues. Germline lookup yields CDR1 SGHVS and CDR2 FQNEAQ. V was pared by 5 bases and J by 5 bases, with 12 bases between. CDR3 residues: CASSPRPGTGELFF. Written as DNA, the CDR3 is TGTGCCAGCAGCCCCCGGCCGGGGACCGGGGAGCTGTTTTTT.

Of note for this clonotype: Its ends do not fully match the called genes, so a read error is possible. J is TRBJ1-5 and V is TRBV28; tentatively, D is TRBD1 (5 bases). The germline V gene has CDR1 MDHEN and CDR2 SYDVKM. This CDR3 contains 15 residues. CDR3 loop: CASRPHGKGFQLQHF. DNA of the CDR3: TGTGCCAGCAGGCCCCACGGGAAGGGGTTTCAGCTCCAGCATTTT. Using reference TRBV28 and TRBJ1-5 for the parts outside the CDR3, the full variable domain is DVKVTQSSRYLVKRTGEKVFLECVQDMDHENMFWYRQDPGLGLRLIYFSYDVKMKEKGDIPEGYSVSREKKERFSLILESASTNQTSMYLCASRPHGKGFQLQHFGDGTRLSIL.

V gene TRBV18 combines with J gene TRBJ1-5; TRBD1 might be the D (5 bases). The CDR3 has 14 amino acids. V was clipped by 3 bases and J by 2 bases, with 8 bases between them. Germline-derived CDR1 and CDR2 are KGHSH and LQKENI. CDR3 bases: TGTGCCAGCTCACCGGACACCCGCAATCAGCCCCAGCATTTT. Its protein is CASSPDTRNQPQHF.

This clonotype was recorded at least ten times. This rearrangement joins TRBV4-3 to TRBJ1-1; D is unclear. The germline gives CDR1 LGHNA, CDR2 YSLEER. V lost 0 bases, J lost 8 bases, and 10 bases lay in between. CDR3 size: 13 residues. The CDR3 sequence is CASSQDFPTEAFF. The CDR3 nucleotides read TGCGCCAGCAGCCAAGACTTCCCAACGGAAGCTTTCTTT.